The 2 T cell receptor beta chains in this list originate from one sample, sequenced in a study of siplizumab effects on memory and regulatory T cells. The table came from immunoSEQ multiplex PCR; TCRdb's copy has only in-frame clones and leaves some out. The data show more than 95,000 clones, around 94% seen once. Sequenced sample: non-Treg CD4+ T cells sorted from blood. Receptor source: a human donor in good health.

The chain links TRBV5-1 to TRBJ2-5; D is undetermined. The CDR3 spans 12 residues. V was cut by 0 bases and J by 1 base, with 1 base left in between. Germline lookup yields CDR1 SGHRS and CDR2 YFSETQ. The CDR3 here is CASSLAQETQYF. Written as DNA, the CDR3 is TGCGCCAGCAGCTTGGCCCAAGAGACCCAGTACTTC.

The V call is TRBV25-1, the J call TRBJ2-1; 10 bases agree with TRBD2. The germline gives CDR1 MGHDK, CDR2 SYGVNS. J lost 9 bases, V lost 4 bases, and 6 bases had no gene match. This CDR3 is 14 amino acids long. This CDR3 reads CASSASGRSGEQFF. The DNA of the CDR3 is TGTGCCAGCAGTGCTAGCGGGAGAAGTGGTGAGCAGTTCTTC.